A single sample is the source of the 21 T cell receptor beta chains below, sequenced in a study of blood T cell repertoires in COVID-19 (dated by TCRdb to about 2020). The library was produced with the immunoSEQ multiplex PCR assay. The source is immuneACCESS, and TCRdb retained only in-frame sequences with V and J called. Part of the clones is not carried over; for the studies checked, unresolved V genes explain less than half of this, and the remainder is unexplained. This sample gives approximately 290,000 clones in total; 87% of them show up just once. Roughly 2.1% of the sample is taken by the ten largest. Sequencing used peripheral blood. The receptors shown here come from a man younger than 35 with active or convalescent COVID-19.

The chain has TRBV4-1 and TRBJ2-3; TRBD2 is a possible D gene (5 bases). With 4 bases removed from V and 0 bases from J, the gap between germline ends came to 14 bases. Looked up from germline, CDR1 is MGHRA and CDR2 is YSYEKL. The CDR3 extends over 16 amino acids. The CDR3 loop reads CASSPWELSSTDTQYF. The CDR3 DNA follows: TGCGCCAGCAGCCCTTGGGAGCTTTCTAGCACAGATACGCAGTATTTT.

This clone was recorded only once. The rearrangement joins TRBV21-1 to TRBJ1-1; TRBD1, the D gene given by the table, was not confirmed from the DNA. TRBV21-1 is termed a pseudogene. CDR3 length equals 16 residues. The CDR3 loop is CASSKEQESGGTEAFF. CDR3 nucleotide sequence: TGTGCCAGCAGCAAAGAGCAGGAGTCAGGGGGTACTGAAGCTTTCTTT.

The gene calls are TRBV7-8 and TRBJ1-4, with 8 bases matching TRBD1. V lost 1 base, J lost 3 bases, and 4 bases stayed unmatched. This CDR3 region has 16 residues. Germline-derived CDR1 and CDR2 are SGHVS and FQNEAQ. CDR3 sequence (DNA): TGTGCCAGCAGCTTAGGACTACAGGGGGCTAATGAAAAACTGTTTTTT. Translating gives CASSLGLQGANEKLFF.

The gene calls are TRBV19 and TRBJ2-7; D possibly corresponds to TRBD1 (6 bases). CDR1 and CDR2 from the germline V gene are LNHDA and SQIVND (reference sequence). CDR3 size: 12 residues. V was pared by 6 bases and J by 13 bases, with 19 bases between. In DNA, the CDR3 is TGTGCCAGTAGCCCCCGGGACATGCCCCTTTACTTC. Protein: CASSPRDMPLYF. Drawing the rest from reference TRBV19 and TRBJ2-7, the complete variable domain is DGGITQSPKYLFRKEGQNVTLSCEQNLNHDAMYWYRQDPGQGLRLIYYSQIVNDFQKGDIAEGYSVSREKKESFPLTVTSAQKNPTAFYLCASSPRDMPLYFGPGTRLTVT.

The chain is built from TRBV6-6 and TRBJ1-2; TRBD1 might be the D (6 bases). Trimming removed 0 bases at V and 4 bases at J, with 12 bases between. The CDR3 totals 15 residues. Germline V gene data show CDR1 as MNHNY and CDR2 as SVGAGI (reference sequence). Here the CDR3 reads CASSYSRGAGYGYTF. Here the CDR3 DNA reads TGTGCCAGCAGTTACTCGCGGGGGGCGGGCTATGGCTACACCTTC.

The chain recombines TRBV5-6 with TRBJ1-6, with 7 bases matching TRBD1. This CDR3 contains 15 residues. Losses at the gene ends were 0 bases for V and 10 bases for J; bases not matched to a gene: 7. CDR1 and CDR2 (germline): SGHDT, YYEEEE. The CDR3 DNA reads as TGTGCCAGCAGCTTGGCGGGAGGGGGCGGATCACCCCTCCACTTT. Translated: CASSLAGGGGSPLHF.

The CDR3 protein is CSARGNEQFF. CDR3 in DNA: TGCAGCGCCCGAGGGAATGAGCAGTTCTTC. V gene TRBV29-1 combines with J gene TRBJ2-1, with a tentative D call TRBD2 (5 bases). Germline V gene lookup returns CDR1 SQVTM and CDR2 ANQGSEA. CDR3 size: 10 residues. V was shortened by 7 bases and J by 7 bases, with 8 bases between the two germline ends.

The chain has TRBV10-3 and TRBJ2-7; 7 nucleotides match TRBD2. Trimming took 4 bases from V and 2 from J; bases not matched to a gene: 5. From germline, CDR1 is ENHRY and CDR2 SYGVKD. CDR3 length equals 14 residues. DNA of the CDR3: TGTGCCATCAGTGGGTGGGGGGGTACCTACGAGCAGTACTTC. Translation: CAISGWGGTYEQYF.

A remark on this clone: This sample also contains other DNA sequences that code for the same CDR3. The chain combines TRBV11-3 with TRBJ2-1; TRBD2 matches at 7 bases. The V and J ends lost 3 bases and 7 bases, in that order; junction bases with no gene match: 3. The CDR3 totals 13 residues. CDR1 is SGHNT and CDR2 is YENEEA in the germline V gene. In DNA, the CDR3 is TGTGCCAGCAGCTTTGGGAGGGATAATGAGCAGTTCTTC. Protein product: CASSFGRDNEQFF.

The chain couples TRBV7-6 to TRBJ1-4, with 8 nucleotides matching TRBD1. Germline CDR1 reads SGHVS; CDR2 reads FNYEAQ. Unmatched junction bases numbered 2, after V lost 3 bases and J lost 5 bases. The CDR3 is made up of 14 amino acids. As DNA, the CDR3 is TGTGCCAGCAGCTTTGGACAGGGAAATGAAAAACTGTTTTTT. This codes for CASSFGQGNEKLFF.

V and J are TRBV27 and TRBJ2-1, with D tentatively TRBD1 (5 bases). Trimming took 1 base from V and 6 from J, leaving 10 bases between them. This CDR3 spans 14 amino acids. Per the germline V gene, CDR1 is MNHEY and CDR2 is SMNVEV (reference sequence). The CDR3 DNA sequence: TGTGCCAGCAGTTTATATCAAGGGGTCAATGAGCAGTTCTTC. Translating it yields CASSLYQGVNEQFF.

The chain joins TRBV2 to TRBJ1-2, with no clear D. Trimming removed 6 bases from V and 3 bases from J, with 8 bases in between. CDR3 length: 12 residues. Germline assignment: CDR1 SNHLY and CDR2 FYNNEI. CDR3 sequence: CASSTEHYGYTF. CDR3 nucleotide sequence: TGTGCCAGCAGCACAGAGCACTATGGCTACACCTTC. Full variable domain (remainder filled in from reference TRBV2 and TRBJ1-2): EPEVTQTPSHQVTQMGQEVILRCVPISNHLYFYWYRQILGQKVEFLVSFYNNEISEKSEIFDDQFSVERPDGSNFTLKIRSTKLEDSAMYFCASSTEHYGYTFGSGTRLTVV.

V and J are TRBV7-2 and TRBJ2-2, with D possibly matching TRBD1 (6 bases). This CDR3 comprises 15 residues. Germline V gene data show CDR1 as SGHTA and CDR2 as FQGNSA. Trimming cost V 2 bases and J 3 bases, with 10 bases left between them. The CDR3 region is CASSLLGADTGELFF. CDR3 DNA sequence: TGTGCCAGCAGCTTATTGGGGGCAGACACCGGGGAGCTGTTTTTT.

This clone was picked up a small number of times. The rearrangement uses TRBV7-2 and TRBJ1-1; 9 positions agree with TRBD1. V lost 3 bases to trimming and J lost 6 bases; unmatched junction nucleotides: 5. Germline CDR1 is SGHTA and CDR2 is FQGNSA. The CDR3 has 14 residues. CDR3 protein: CASSFRDRDSEAFF. In DNA, the CDR3 is TGTGCCAGCAGCTTCCGGGACAGGGACTCTGAAGCTTTCTTT.

This sequence joins TRBV7-2 and TRBJ2-7; 8 bases are a match to TRBD1. The CDR3 loop spans 14 amino acids. CDR1 is SGHTA and CDR2 is FQGNSA in the germline V gene. V lost 5 bases and J lost 3; bases outside the gene matches: 6. CDR3 DNA sequence: TGTGCCAGCAGCGAAAGCAGGGGGCACTACGAGCAGTACTTC. It encodes CASSESRGHYEQYF.

The gene calls are TRBV5-6 and TRBJ1-6; 10 bases align to TRBD1. J lost 7 bases, V lost 4 bases, and 2 bases had no gene match. This CDR3 is built from 14 residues. Germline V gene data show CDR1 as SGHDT and CDR2 as YYEEEE. Here the CDR3 reads CASSLGQGNSPLHF. The CDR3 DNA follows: TGTGCCAGCAGCCTGGGACAGGGGAATTCACCCCTCCACTTT.

This clone was counted between two and nine times. V gene TRBV9 combines with J gene TRBJ2-7; tentatively, D is TRBD2 (5 bases). Between the trimmed V and J ends, which lost 0 bases and 5 bases, there was a span of 15 bases. The CDR3 runs to 15 residues. Per the germline V gene, CDR1 is SGDLS and CDR2 is YYNGEE. CDR3 bases: TGTGCCAGCAGCGTAGGGGGTGACTACACAGACGAGCAGTACTTC. Its translation: CASSVGGDYTDEQYF.

V gene TRBV7-2 combines with J gene TRBJ2-2; TRBD1 might be the D (5 bases). CDR1 and CDR2 (germline): SGHTA, FQGNSA. V lost 8 bases and J 4 bases, leaving 17 bases between the germline ends. The CDR3 loop spans 15 amino acids. DNA for the CDR3: TGTGCCAGCGGCCGCATAGGGGCCCCCACCGGGGAGCTGTTTTTT. Amino acid sequence: CASGRIGAPTGELFF. The full variable domain, in which reference TRBV7-2 and TRBJ2-2 provide the parts outside the CDR3, is GAGVSQSPSNKVTEKGKDVELRCDPISGHTALYWYRQSLGQGLEFLIYFQGNSAPDKSGLPSDRFSAERTGGSVSTLTIQRTQQEDSAVYLCASGRIGAPTGELFFGEGSRLTVL.

As regards this clone: Other DNA sequences in this specimen translate into the identical CDR3. This chain joins TRBV3-1 (or the pseudogene TRBV3-2) and TRBJ2-3; 10 bases agree with TRBD2. The germline gives CDR1 LGHDT, CDR2 YNNKEL (reference sequence). Trimming took 6 bases from V and 3 from J; bases not matched to a gene: 3. There are 14 residues in the CDR3. The CDR3 here is CASSQREGTDTQYF. The CDR3 bases are TGTGCCAGCAGTCAGCGGGAGGGTACAGATACGCAGTATTTT.

This clone has a handful of counts. The CDR3 DNA sequence: TGCAGCGTCAACTGGGGGGGCAGGCAAGAGACCCAGTACTTC. This sequence encodes CSVNWGGRQETQYF. This sequence joins TRBV29-1 and TRBJ2-5; a weak D match, TRBD2 (7 bases). The CDR3 spans 14 residues. CDR1 and CDR2 (germline): SQVTM, ANQGSEA. Deletions cut 6 bases from V and 2 bases from J, with 16 bases between.

This clone was seen a few times. Here the CDR3 reads CASSPGTSGRASEQFF. The CDR3 coding sequence is TGTGCCAGCAGCCCAGGGACTAGCGGGAGGGCCAGTGAGCAGTTCTTC. The rearrangement links TRBV14 to TRBJ2-1; 16 bases fit TRBD2. Germline V gene data show CDR1 as SGHDN and CDR2 as FVKESK. This CDR3 contains 16 residues. V gave up 4 bases and J gave up 9 bases; unmatched junction bases: 6.